These 27 T cell receptor beta chains were sequenced from one sample in a study of patients and donors after allogeneic stem cell transplantation. Via MiXCR, TCRdb re-called the RT-PCR reads, giving one row per CDR3 protein. The data show some 150,000 distinct CDR3 sequences, with about a third seen just once and around 50% held by the top ten. The specimen was blood, either unsorted or a sorted T cell fraction (not recorded which). The receptors were sampled from a human donor who was either an allogeneic HSCT recipient or a stem cell or donor lymphocyte infusion donor (not recorded which). It is not recorded whose cells these are; they may come from a transplant donor.

CDR3 sequence reads: CASKGQGRTDTQYF. CDR3 coding DNA: TGTGCCAGCAAGGGACAGGGGAGAACAGATACGCAGTATTTT. The chain has TRBV6-5 and TRBJ2-3; 10 bases match TRBD1. CDR3 length equals 14 residues. The J segment lost 3 bases and the V segment lost 7 bases, leaving 4 bases of the junction unmatched. Germline V gene lookup returns CDR1 MNHEY and CDR2 SVGAGI.

The chain has TRBV7-3 and TRBJ1-1; TRBD1 is a possible D gene (5 bases). Germline V gene data show CDR1 as SGHTA and CDR2 as FQGTGA. Trimming took off 5 bases at V and 10 bases at J, with 17 bases between the two ends. The CDR3 extends over 13 amino acids. The CDR3 sequence: CASSPGGVGLAFF. Written as DNA, the CDR3 is TGTGCCAGCAGCCCCGGAGGGGTAGGTCTAGCTTTCTTT.

This clonotype has just a few counts. This chain connects TRBV9 to TRBJ1-5; D unclear. The germline V and J ends were trimmed by 0 bases and 0 bases, with 7 bases remaining between them. The CDR3 spans 15 residues. CDR1 and CDR2 from the germline V gene are SGDLS and YYNGEE. The CDR3 spells CASSVGPDSNQPQHF. The CDR3 DNA reads as TGTGCCAGCAGCGTAGGTCCGGATAGCAATCAGCCCCAGCATTTT.

The chain carries TRBV6-1 and TRBJ1-2, with 8 bases lining up with TRBD1. This CDR3 has 15 amino acids. J lost 4 bases, V lost 1 base, and 5 bases had no gene match. Germline-derived CDR1 and CDR2 are MNHNS and SASEGT. The CDR3 nucleotides read TGTGCCAGCAGTGAAGGCCAGGACAGGGTCTATGGCTACACCTTC. Protein product: CASSEGQDRVYGYTF.

This clonotype has just a few counts. The V gene is TRBV28, the J gene TRBJ2-7; 9 bases are a match to TRBD1. This CDR3 is built from 15 residues. With V trimmed by 5 bases and J by 1 base, 6 bases remained unmatched. CDR1 MDHEN and CDR2 SYDVKM come from the germline V gene. Here the CDR3 reads CASSLGTGLSYEQYV. The CDR3 coding sequence is TGTGCCAGCAGTCTCGGGACAGGGTTATCCTACGAGCAGTACGTC.

V gene TRBV7-2 combines with J gene TRBJ2-3; no clear D gene. The CDR3 totals 13 residues. V lost 5 bases, J lost 6 bases, and 12 bases lay in between. The germline CDR1 and CDR2 sequences are SGHTA and FQGNSA. The CDR3, as DNA: TGTGCCAGCAGCCTACGATGGAGTGATACGCAGTATTTT. Translation: CASSLRWSDTQYF.

Here the CDR3 reads CASGATNYSPLHF. For the CDR3, the DNA is TGTGCCAGCGGGGCCACAAATTATTCACCCCTCCACTTT. The chain employs TRBV6-5 and TRBJ1-6, with a possible D match to TRBD1 (5 bases). CDR1 is MNHEY and CDR2 is SVGAGI in the germline V gene. The CDR3 is 13 residues long. Deletions cut 8 bases from V and 8 bases from J, with 13 bases between.

The CDR3 DNA follows: TGTGCCAGCAGCCGCAGCTGGGACCATGAGCAGTTCTTC. It is translated as CASSRSWDHEQFF. V and J are TRBV7-8 and TRBJ2-1, with D perhaps given as TRBD1 or TRBD2 (5 bases each). Between the trimmed V and J ends, which lost 5 bases and 8 bases, there was a span of 13 bases. Germline-derived CDR1 and CDR2 are SGHVS and FQNEAQ. The CDR3 is 13 amino acids.

This chain joins TRBV9 and TRBJ1-1; 9 bases agree with TRBD1. The CDR3 extends over 14 amino acids. V was clipped by 3 bases and J by 5 bases; unmatched bases: 5. CDR1 is SGDLS, CDR2 YYNGEE, per germline. The CDR3 loop is CASSATGGGTEAFF. In nucleotides, the CDR3 is TGTGCCAGCAGCGCGACAGGGGGTGGGACTGAAGCTTTCTTT.

This clonotype occurred a few times. The V and J genes are TRBV12-3 or TRBV12-4 and TRBJ2-1; 10 nucleotides agree with TRBD1. The CDR3 totals 15 residues. The ends lost 6 bases at V and 2 bases at J; junction bases unmatched: 4. The CDR3 nucleotides are TGTGCCAGCAGACCCGGGACAGGGGCCTACAATGAGCAGTTCTTC. Translation gives CASRPGTGAYNEQFF.

This clonotype appeared a few times. J is TRBJ1-1 and V is TRBV12-3 or TRBV12-4; 10 nucleotides align to TRBD1. Trimming removed 6 bases from V and 8 bases from J; junction bases left unmatched: 12. This CDR3 spans 15 amino acids. CDR3 in amino acids: CASRYRDRGPSEAFF. The CDR3 DNA sequence: TGTGCCAGCAGGTACCGGGACAGGGGCCCCTCGGAAGCTTTCTTT.

The chain has TRBV6-5 and TRBJ1-2; 9 bases map to TRBD1. The CDR3 spans 12 residues. V was clipped by 6 bases and J by 6 bases; unmatched bases: 2. The germline gives CDR1 MNHEY, CDR2 SVGAGI. This CDR3 is CASSTGGDGYTF. In DNA, the CDR3 is TGTGCCAGCAGCACAGGGGGCGATGGCTACACCTTC.

This clonotype was observed a few times. V usage is TRBV7-8 and J usage is TRBJ1-3; possible D gene TRBD1, 5 bases. The CDR3 runs to 16 residues. Trimming left V 0 bases short and J 1 base short, with 10 bases between. Germline values: CDR1 SGHVS, CDR2 FQNEAQ. CDR3 residues: CASSLAWDASGNTIYF. CDR3 DNA: TGTGCCAGCAGCTTAGCCTGGGACGCGTCTGGAAACACCATATATTTT.

This chain uses TRBV12-3 or TRBV12-4 with TRBJ1-4; 7 nucleotides match TRBD1. Trimming took 6 bases from V and 3 from J; bases not matched to a gene: 7. CDR3 length: 15 amino acids. The CDR3 DNA follows: TGTGCCAGCAGACCCCAGGGGGGACCTAATGAAAAACTGTTTTTT. As protein: CASRPQGGPNEKLFF.

This clonotype was picked up many times. The chain links TRBV12-3 or TRBV12-4 to TRBJ1-1; 7 nucleotides agree with TRBD1. CDR3 length equals 15 residues. J lost 5 bases, V lost 3 bases, and 9 bases had no gene match. DNA of the CDR3: TGTGCCAGCAGTTTGATGGGGTCAGGGGGAACTGAAGCTTTCTTT. This gives the protein CASSLMGSGGTEAFF.

This clonotype was seen only a few times. This rearrangement joins TRBV7-2 to TRBJ1-1, with D maybe TRBD1 (5 bases). The ends were cut back, 4 bases at V and 3 bases at J, with 18 bases in the middle. CDR1 SGHTA and CDR2 FQGNSA come from the germline V gene. The CDR3 is made up of 16 amino acids. CDR3: CASSSLRGAGDTEAFF. CDR3 nucleotide sequence: TGTGCCAGCAGCTCCCTAAGAGGGGCGGGGGACACTGAAGCTTTCTTT. Supplemented by reference TRBV7-2 and TRBJ1-1, the full variable domain reads GAGVSQSPSNKVTEKGKDVELRCDPISGHTALYWYRQSLGQGLEFLIYFQGNSAPDKSGLPSDRFSAERTGGSVSTLTIQRTQQEDSAVYLCASSSLRGAGDTEAFFGQGTRLTVV.

V and J are TRBV6-6 and TRBJ2-2, with 7 bases identical to TRBD2. V shed 8 bases, J shed 4 bases, and the junction held 7 bases outside the gene matches. In germline, CDR1 is MNHNY, CDR2 SVGAGI (reference sequence). This CDR3 has 14 residues. The CDR3: CASYQGRGTGELFF. The CDR3 nucleotides are TGTGCCAGCTACCAAGGGAGGGGCACCGGGGAGCTGTTTTTT.

This chain links TRBV12-3 or TRBV12-4 with TRBJ1-2; D is unresolved. This CDR3 is built from 14 residues. Trimming took 3 bases from V and 5 from J, leaving 13 bases between them. CDR3 coding DNA: TGTGCCAGCAGTTTTGTAGGGAGTGGTTATGGCTACACCTTC. It encodes CASSFVGSGYGYTF.

For this clonotype: A read error is likely, as this CDR3 ends without the conserved phenylalanine or tryptophan. The rearrangement links TRBV20-1 to TRBJ1-1, with TRBD1 matching over 7 bases. Looked up from germline, CDR1 is DFQATT and CDR2 is SNEGSKA (reference sequence). Unmatched junction bases numbered 4, after V lost 5 bases and J lost 1 base. The CDR3 contains 13 residues. CDR3 sequence: CSAPDRTNTEAFL. CDR3 DNA: TGCAGTGCTCCGGACAGGACGAACACTGAAGCTTTCCTT.

Here the CDR3 reads CASSLKTGGAYEQYF. CDR3 nucleotide sequence: TGTGCCAGCAGCCTAAAGACAGGGGGCGCGTACGAGCAGTACTTC. The chain is built from TRBV16 and TRBJ2-7; 10 bases map to TRBD1. Looked up from germline, CDR1 is KGHSY and CDR2 is FQNENV. The CDR3 is 15 residues long. V was pared by 4 bases and J by 4 bases, with 7 bases of the junction left unmatched.

The CDR3 bases are TGCAGTGCTAGAACACGCAGCTCCTACGAGCAGTACGTC. Amino acid sequence: CSARTRSSYEQYV. The chain carries TRBV20-1 and TRBJ2-7; D is uncertain. The CDR3 is made up of 13 amino acids. Between the trimmed V and J ends, which lost 2 bases and 0 bases, there was a span of 8 bases. Germline lookup yields CDR1 DFQATT and CDR2 SNEGSKA (reference sequence).

The rearrangement links TRBV5-6 to TRBJ2-2; TRBD1 might be the D (5 bases). Germline CDR1 and CDR2: SGHDT and YYEEEE. V lost 0 bases and J lost 1, with 10 bases in between. The CDR3 sequence is 16 residues long. For the CDR3, the DNA is TGTGCCAGCAGCTTGGGTGCCAGGGTGAACACCGGGGAGCTGTTTTTT. Its protein is CASSLGARVNTGELFF. The entire variable domain, with the rest obtained from reference TRBV5-6 and TRBJ2-2, is as follows: DAGVTQSPTHLIKTRGQQVTLRCSPKSGHDTVSWYQQALGQGPQFIFQYYEEEERQRGNFPDRFSGHQFPNYSSELNVNALLLGDSALYLCASSLGARVNTGELFFGEGSRLTVL.

The chain carries TRBV4-3 and TRBJ2-7; D is undetermined. Germline CDR1 reads LGHNA; CDR2 reads YSLEER. This CDR3 has 12 amino acids. Trimming shortened V by 2 bases and J by 5 bases, and 7 bases separated the two germline ends. CDR3: CASSQTPNEQYF. CDR3 bases: TGCGCCAGCAGCCAAACCCCGAACGAGCAGTACTTC.

This clonotype has a handful of counts. V is TRBV7-9 and J is TRBJ1-1, with D possibly TRBD1 on 6 matching bases. The CDR3 spans 17 residues. V was clipped by 5 bases and J by 4 bases, with 23 bases between them. The germline V gene encodes CDR1 SEHNR and CDR2 FQNEAQ (reference sequence). The CDR3 bases are TGTGCCAGCAGCCATATCCCAGGAGAAGGGGGTTTCACTGAAGCTTTCTTT. It encodes CASSHIPGEGGFTEAFF.

This clonotype was seen only a few times. V usage is TRBV2 and J usage is TRBJ2-2; no clear D. Trimming removed 1 base at V and 0 bases at J, with 9 bases between. This CDR3 has 16 amino acids. Germline lookup yields CDR1 SNHLY and CDR2 FYNNEI. The chain's CDR3 is CASSEDVPANTGELFF. The CDR3 bases are TGTGCCAGCAGTGAAGACGTGCCCGCGAACACCGGGGAGCTGTTTTTT.

This rearrangement joins TRBV9 to TRBJ1-2, with D perhaps TRBD1 (6 bases). V lost 4 bases and J lost 1, with 14 bases in between. This CDR3 is 15 amino acids long. Per germline, CDR1 SGDLS and CDR2 YYNGEE. The CDR3 region is CASSYRRDNNYGYTF. The CDR3 DNA follows: TGTGCCAGCAGCTACCGCCGGGACAATAACTATGGCTACACCTTC.

The chain joins TRBV10-3 to TRBJ1-5; D not resolved. V lost 6 bases, J lost 4 bases, and 13 bases lay in between. Germline V gives CDR1 ENHRY, CDR2 SYGVKD. The CDR3 has 14 residues. CDR3 sequence reads: CAISPDTANQPQHF. As DNA, the CDR3 is TGTGCCATCAGCCCAGACACGGCTAATCAGCCCCAGCATTTT.